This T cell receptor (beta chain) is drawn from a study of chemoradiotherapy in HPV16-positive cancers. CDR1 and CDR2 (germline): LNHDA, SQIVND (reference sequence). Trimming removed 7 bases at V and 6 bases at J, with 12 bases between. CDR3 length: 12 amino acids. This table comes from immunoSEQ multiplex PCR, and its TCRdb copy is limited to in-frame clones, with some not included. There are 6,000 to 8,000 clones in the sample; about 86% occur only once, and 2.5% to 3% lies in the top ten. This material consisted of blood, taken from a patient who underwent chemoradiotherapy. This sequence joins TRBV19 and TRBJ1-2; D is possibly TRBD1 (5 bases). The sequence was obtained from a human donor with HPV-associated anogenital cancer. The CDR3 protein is CASTDGGDGYTF. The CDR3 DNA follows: TGTGCCAGTACGGACGGAGGGGATGGCTACACCTTC.